This T cell receptor beta chain was retrieved from a study of identical twins. General study results and limits: Analyses of zero insertions could be partly confounded by invariant MAIT and iNKT cells. The study drew conclusions from cross-sectional statistical analysis, not from following the same donors.

As for this clonotype: Its antigen is undetermined.

Template switching added a universal primer site, and cDNA bore unique molecular identifiers. TCRdb called the 5' RACE reads again in MiXCR, with one record for every CDR3 protein. The table lists 200,000 to 250,000 distinct CDR3 sequences, roughly a tenth of them singletons, with approximately 11% in the top ten. The CDR3 consists of 15 residues. CDR1 is DFQATT, CDR2 SNEGSKA, per germline (reference sequence). Trimming removed 0 bases from V and 6 bases from J, with 18 bases in between. This chain links TRBV20-1 with TRBJ2-7; D perhaps matches TRBD2 (6 bases). The receptor was derived from a man aged 45-60 years in good health. The specimen sequenced was memory T cells sorted from blood. CDR3 sequence reads: CSARDRRGSYTEQYF. CDR3 bases: TGCAGTGCTAGAGATAGGAGGGGATCGTATACCGAGCAGTACTTC.